These 9 T cell receptor beta chains share one sample of origin, sequenced in a study of T cell repertoires in cytomegalovirus infection. These receptors are not linked to any known antigen. TCRdb reanalysed the reads using MiXCR and keeps one entry per CDR3 protein. The table shows 200,000 to 250,000 distinct CDR3 sequences, with approximately 38% occurring only once. The specimen was CD8+ T cells from cultured PBMCs, collected from culture after CMV antigen stimulation. The receptors were gathered from a human donor in good health (CMV status not recorded). Some clones in this sample may be carry-over from other donors' samples.

The V gene is TRBV6-2 or TRBV6-3, the J gene TRBJ2-7; 8 bases are a match to TRBD1. The CDR3 is made up of 14 amino acids. The ends lost 0 bases at V and 5 bases at J; junction bases unmatched: 3. CDR1 is MNHEY and CDR2 is SVGEGT in the germline V gene. This CDR3 reads CASSYSRQGNEQYF. The CDR3 coding sequence is TGTGCCAGCAGTTACTCGAGACAGGGGAACGAGCAGTACTTC.

V and J are TRBV7-8 and TRBJ1-1; the D is unclear. With 0 bases removed from V and 1 base from J, the gap between germline ends came to 6 bases. The CDR3 is 14 amino acids. CDR1 is SGHVS, CDR2 FQNEAQ, per germline. CDR3 residues: CASSLALGNTEAFF. As DNA, the CDR3 is TGTGCCAGCAGCTTAGCGCTGGGGAACACTGAAGCTTTCTTT.

This clonotype was seen more than once but under ten times. CDR3 region: CASSLVDYTPEQYF. The DNA for the CDR3 is TGTGCCAGCAGCTTAGTGGACTACACGCCCGAGCAGTACTTC. V usage is TRBV11-1 and J usage is TRBJ2-7, with D possibly TRBD2 on 6 matching bases. The CDR3 consists of 14 residues. With 1 base removed from V and 6 bases from J, the gap between germline ends came to 13 bases. CDR1 is SGHAT, CDR2 FQDESV, per germline (reference sequence).

The sample holds one count of this clonotype. The gene calls are TRBV19 and TRBJ1-6; D gene unclear. Germline V CDR1 and CDR2: LNHDA, SQIVND (reference sequence). The CDR3 contains 14 residues. Trimming removed 4 bases at V and 10 bases at J, with 14 bases between. The chain's CDR3 is CASSSNRATSPLHF. The CDR3 DNA sequence: TGTGCCAGTAGTAGTAATAGGGCCACATCACCCCTCCACTTT.

The genes are TRBV7-6 and TRBJ2-3; D unresolved. Germline values: CDR1 SGHVS, CDR2 FNYEAQ. The CDR3 has 18 amino acids. The V end was cut by 1 base, the J end by 0 bases, with 17 bases between. CDR3 nucleotides: TGTGCCAGCAGCTTAGATAAGAGTGAAAGCCTTAGCACAGATACGCAGTATTTT. It encodes CASSLDKSESLSTDTQYF.

V usage is TRBV6-5 and J usage is TRBJ2-1; D is ambiguous. V lost 0 bases to trimming and J lost 15 bases, with 15 bases between them. Germline V CDR1 and CDR2: MNHEY, SVGAGI. The CDR3 spans 13 residues. The CDR3 nucleotides read TGTGCCAGCAGTTACTCGAAAGTGACTCTCCTGTTCTTC. It codes for CASSYSKVTLLFF.

The chain links TRBV20-1 to TRBJ2-3, with 8 bases identical to TRBD2. Trimming removed 3 bases from V and 4 bases from J; junction bases left unmatched: 21. The CDR3 is 19 amino acids. Germline V gene lookup returns CDR1 DFQATT and CDR2 SNEGSKA (reference sequence). This CDR3 reads CSARNPPWAGGEGSDTQYF. CDR3 sequence (DNA): TGCAGTGCTAGGAATCCCCCCTGGGCGGGGGGCGAAGGTTCAGATACGCAGTATTTT.

This clonotype was seen only a few times. This chain connects TRBV27 to TRBJ2-1, with D uncertain. Germline loops: CDR1 MNHEY, CDR2 SMNVEV (reference sequence). Trimming removed 2 bases from V and 8 bases from J, with 13 bases in between. The CDR3 covers 14 residues. The CDR3 bases are TGTGCCAGCAGTTTACTAGGGTCTTTCGATGAGCAGTTCTTC. Encoded protein: CASSLLGSFDEQFF.

CDR3 bases: TGTGCCAGCAGTTCTGAGGGGGACAGGTACTTC. Translating it yields CASSSEGDRYF. The genes are TRBV27 and TRBJ2-7; TRBD1 matches at 7 bases. The CDR3 totals 11 residues. V was pared by 4 bases and J by 12 bases, with 6 bases of the junction left unmatched. Looked up from germline, CDR1 is MNHEY and CDR2 is SMNVEV (reference sequence).